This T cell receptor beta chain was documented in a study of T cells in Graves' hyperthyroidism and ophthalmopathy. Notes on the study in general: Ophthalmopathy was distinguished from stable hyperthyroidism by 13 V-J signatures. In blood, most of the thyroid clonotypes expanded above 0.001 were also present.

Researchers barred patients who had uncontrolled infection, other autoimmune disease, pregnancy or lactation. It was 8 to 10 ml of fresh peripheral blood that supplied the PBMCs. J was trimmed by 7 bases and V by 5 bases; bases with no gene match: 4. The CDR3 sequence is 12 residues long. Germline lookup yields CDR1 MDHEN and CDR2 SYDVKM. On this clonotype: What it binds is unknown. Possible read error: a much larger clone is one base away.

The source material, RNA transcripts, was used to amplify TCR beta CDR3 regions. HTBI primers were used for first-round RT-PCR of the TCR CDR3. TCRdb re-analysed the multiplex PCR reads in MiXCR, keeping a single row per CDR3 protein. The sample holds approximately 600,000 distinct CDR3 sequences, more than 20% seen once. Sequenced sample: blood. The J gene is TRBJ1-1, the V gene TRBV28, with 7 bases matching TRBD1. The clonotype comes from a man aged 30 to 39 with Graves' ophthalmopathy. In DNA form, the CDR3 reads TGTGCCAGCAGTGGACAGGCGATTGAAGCTTTCTTT. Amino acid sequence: CASSGQAIEAFF.